This T cell receptor beta chain emerged from a study of cytomegalovirus exposure and HLA in healthy donors. Study conclusions and caveats: The study designated 150 or so TCR beta chains cytomegalovirus-associated. Rarity marked most TCR sequences, yet some public TCRs occurred in many donors. Within the roughly 120 validation repertoires, first-cohort TCR clusters tended to co-occur, according to a later analysis.

CDR3 length: 14 amino acids. The germline V gene encodes CDR1 SEHNR and CDR2 FQNEAQ (reference sequence). Deletions cut 5 bases from V and 5 bases from J, with 10 bases between. The protocol was immunoSEQ multiplex PCR, while the TCRdb copy is restricted to in-frame clones and leaves out a portion. The sample includes some 120,000 clones, roughly 90% of them seen just once. Concerning this clone: No antigen is known for it.

The genes are TRBV7-9 and TRBJ1-6, with a possible D match to TRBD1 (6 bases). Source material: PBMCs. This clonotype was sampled from a woman younger than 30 in good health and CMV-seronegative. This chain's CDR3 is CASSRQDNNSPLHF. The DNA of the CDR3 is TGTGCCAGCAGCAGACAGGATAATAATTCACCCCTCCACTTT.